What follows are 8 T cell receptor beta chains derived from one specimen sequenced in a study of blood T cell repertoires in COVID-19. Produced via immunoSEQ multiplex PCR; TCRdb's table is partial and in-frame only. The sample contains about 35,000 clones, 80% to 90% of which appear only once. Sequencing was performed on peripheral blood. The receptor set was obtained from a human donor in a cohort sampled during active COVID-19.

This clone was seen just once. The genes are TRBV6-6 and TRBJ1-1, with D unresolved. Trimming cost V 7 bases and J 11 bases, with 23 bases left between them. The CDR3 has 14 residues. The germline V gene encodes CDR1 MNHNY and CDR2 SVGAGI (reference sequence). The CDR3 spells CASISPGGLRRAFF. The CDR3, as DNA: TGTGCCAGCATCTCCCCCGGCGGGCTTAGGAGGGCTTTCTTT.

The chain has TRBV9 and TRBJ1-2, with a possible D match to TRBD1 (5 bases). The CDR3 loop spans 14 amino acids. V lost 4 bases, J lost 3 bases, and 13 bases lay in between. Germline-derived CDR1 and CDR2 are SGDLS and YYNGEE. CDR3 sequence reads: CASSMTLRDYGYTF. Here the CDR3 DNA reads TGTGCCAGCAGCATGACGCTCAGGGACTATGGCTACACCTTC.

This clone was seen once. V and J are TRBV6-2 or TRBV6-3 and TRBJ2-7; D unresolved. Germline-derived CDR1 and CDR2 are MNHEY and SVGEGT. Trimming shortened V by 2 bases and J by 7 bases, and 6 bases separated the two germline ends. This CDR3 comprises 11 residues. CDR3 in amino acids: CASSYLREQYF. CDR3 nucleotides: TGTGCCAGCAGTTACCTCCGGGAGCAGTACTTC.

V is TRBV2 and J is TRBJ2-5; 8 nucleotides align to TRBD1. Germline CDR1 and CDR2: SNHLY and FYNNEI. V trimming: 4 bases; J trimming: 4 bases; junction bases outside the gene matches: 5. The CDR3 sequence is 14 residues long. CDR3 bases: TGTGCCAGCAGTGTTCAGGGGGCCGGAGAGACCCAGTACTTC. Encoded protein: CASSVQGAGETQYF.

This clone was observed a few times. The V and J genes are TRBV5-1 and TRBJ2-7, with 8 bases that match TRBD1. J lost 1 base, V lost 1 base, and 10 bases had no gene match. Germline values: CDR1 SGHRS, CDR2 YFSETQ. The CDR3 is 17 amino acids. This CDR3 reads CASSLQGGQVISYEQYF. Written as DNA, the CDR3 is TGCGCCAGCAGCTTGCAGGGGGGACAGGTCATTTCCTACGAGCAGTACTTC.

CDR3 DNA: TGTGCCAGCAGCTTAGTAGGAGATTCACCCCTCCACTTT. It codes for CASSLVGDSPLHF. The rearrangement joins TRBV11-2 to TRBJ1-6; D unclear. The CDR3 is 13 residues long. The V end lost 1 base, the J end lost 8 bases, and 6 bases lay between the germline ends. Germline loops: CDR1 SGHAT, CDR2 FQNNGV.

This clone showed up just once. This rearrangement joins TRBV6-5 to TRBJ1-4, with 8 bases that match TRBD1. Germline CDR1 reads MNHEY; CDR2 reads SVGAGI. The CDR3 spans 16 residues. The V gene end was trimmed by 0 bases and the J gene end by 8 bases; junction bases not matched to a gene: 8. The CDR3 DNA reads as TGTGCCAGCAGTTACTCCGCAGGGGGCGTGTGGGAAAAACTGTTTTTT. Translation: CASSYSAGGVWEKLFF.

The chain combines TRBV18 with TRBJ1-1, with a weak D call TRBD1 (6 bases). Trimming left V 2 bases short and J 0 bases short, with 13 bases between. The CDR3 loop spans 16 amino acids. The V gene's germline CDR1 is KGHSH and CDR2 LQKENI. DNA for the CDR3: TGTGCCAGCTCACCAAAAGGGACATCCATGAACACTGAAGCTTTCTTT. Protein sequence: CASSPKGTSMNTEAFF.